Included here is one TCR beta chain sequence, with context. Profiled with immunoSEQ multiplex PCR; TCRdb holds only in-frame clones, not every one. Here the sample spans around 65,000 clones, 80% to 95% being singletons. These data belong to a study of cytomegalovirus exposure and HLA in healthy donors. Trimming pared 3 bases from V and 7 bases from J, leaving 7 bases between. This CDR3 region has 12 residues. Germline values: CDR1 LNHDA, CDR2 SQIVND (reference sequence). This chain links TRBV19 with TRBJ2-1; no definite D call. This receptor was taken from a man aged 18 to 30 in good health and CMV-seropositive. Sequenced: PBMCs. For the CDR3, the DNA is TGTGCCAGTAGTATCGGTGGTAATGAGCAGTTCTTC. Translation: CASSIGGNEQFF.